This TCR beta chain was retrieved from a study of blood T cell repertoires in COVID-19. Study-level information: Donors in the United States, Italy and Spain gave samples during acute or convalescent COVID-19. T cells, B-cell-depleted T cells, or PBMCs supplied cDNA or gDNA.

Under the authors' procedure: Reference gene primer amplification gave nucleated cell count estimates. This table comes from immunoSEQ multiplex PCR, and its TCRdb copy is limited to in-frame clones, with some not included. The V and J calls and the clone size are those of that table, but D and trimming were determined from the DNA. The data contain roughly 190,000 clones, approximately 90% of them singletons. The germline V gene encodes CDR1 SGHRS and CDR2 YFSETQ. Deletions cut 4 bases from V and 1 base from J, with 10 bases between. This CDR3 region has 14 residues. J is TRBJ2-3 and V is TRBV5-1; D might be TRBD1 (6 bases). Sequencing was carried out using peripheral blood. This receptor was identified in a man aged 25-45 years with acute or convalescent COVID-19. The DNA of the CDR3 is TGCGCCAGCAGCAAGGGGGATGGCACAGATACGCAGTATTTT. It specifies CASSKGDGTDTQYF. Using reference TRBV5-1 and TRBJ2-3 for the parts outside the CDR3, the full variable domain is KAGVTQTPRYLIKTRGQQVTLSCSPISGHRSVSWYQQTPGQGLQFLFEYFSETQRNKGNFPGRFSGRQFSNSRSEMNVSTLELGDSALYLCASSKGDGTDTQYFGPGTRLTVL.